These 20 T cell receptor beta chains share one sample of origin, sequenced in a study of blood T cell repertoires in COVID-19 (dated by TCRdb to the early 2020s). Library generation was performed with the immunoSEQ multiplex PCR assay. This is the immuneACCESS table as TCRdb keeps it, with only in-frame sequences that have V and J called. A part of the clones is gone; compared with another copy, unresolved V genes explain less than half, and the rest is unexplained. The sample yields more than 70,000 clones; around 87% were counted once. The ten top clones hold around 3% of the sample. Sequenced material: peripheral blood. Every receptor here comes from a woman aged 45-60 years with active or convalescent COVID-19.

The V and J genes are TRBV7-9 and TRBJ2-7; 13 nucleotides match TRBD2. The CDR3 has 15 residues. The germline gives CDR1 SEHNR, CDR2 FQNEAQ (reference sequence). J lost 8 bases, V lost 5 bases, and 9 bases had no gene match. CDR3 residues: CASSRPGTSGTKQYF. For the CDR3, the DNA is TGTGCCAGCAGCCGCCCCGGGACTAGCGGGACCAAGCAGTACTTC.

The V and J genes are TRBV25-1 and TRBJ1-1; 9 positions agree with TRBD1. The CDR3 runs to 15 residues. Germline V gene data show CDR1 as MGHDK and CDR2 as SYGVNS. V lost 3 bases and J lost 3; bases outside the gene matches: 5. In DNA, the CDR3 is TGTGCCAGCAGTGACATACAGGGGGCGTACACTGAAGCTTTCTTT. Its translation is CASSDIQGAYTEAFF. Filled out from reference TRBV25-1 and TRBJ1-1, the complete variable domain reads EADIYQTPRYLVIGTGKKITLECSQTMGHDKMYWYQQDPGMELHLIHYSYGVNSTEKGDLSSESTVSRIRTEHFPLTLESARPSHTSQYLCASSDIQGAYTEAFFGQGTRLTVV.

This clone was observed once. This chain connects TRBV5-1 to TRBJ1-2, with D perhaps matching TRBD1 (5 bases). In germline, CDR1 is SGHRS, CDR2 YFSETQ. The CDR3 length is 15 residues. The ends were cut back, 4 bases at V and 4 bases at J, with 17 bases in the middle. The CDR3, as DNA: TGCGCCAGCAGCCCCCTGGGCGGGGGGAGCTATGGCTACACCTTC. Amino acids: CASSPLGGGSYGYTF.

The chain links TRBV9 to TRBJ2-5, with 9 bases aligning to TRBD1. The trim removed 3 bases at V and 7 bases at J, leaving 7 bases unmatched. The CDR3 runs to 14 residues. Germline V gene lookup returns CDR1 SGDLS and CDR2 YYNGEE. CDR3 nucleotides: TGTGCCAGCAGCGAGATGGGACAGGGAATGACCCAGTACTTC. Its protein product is CASSEMGQGMTQYF. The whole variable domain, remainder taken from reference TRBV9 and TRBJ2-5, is DSGVTQTPKHLITATGQRVTLRCSPRSGDLSVYWYQQSLDQGLQFLIQYYNGEERAKGNILERFSAQQFPDLHSELNLSSLELGDSALYFCASSEMGQGMTQYFGPGTRLLVL.

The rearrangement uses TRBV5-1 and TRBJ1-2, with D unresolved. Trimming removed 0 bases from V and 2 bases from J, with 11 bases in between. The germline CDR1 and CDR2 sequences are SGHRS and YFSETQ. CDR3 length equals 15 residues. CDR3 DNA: TGCGCCAGCAGCTTGGCGGGAGACACCAACTATGGCTACACCTTC. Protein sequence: CASSLAGDTNYGYTF. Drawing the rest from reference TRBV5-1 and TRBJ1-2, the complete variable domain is KAGVTQTPRYLIKTRGQQVTLSCSPISGHRSVSWYQQTPGQGLQFLFEYFSETQRNKGNFPGRFSGRQFSNSRSEMNVSTLELGDSALYLCASSLAGDTNYGYTFGSGTRLTVV.

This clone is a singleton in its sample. This chain's CDR3 is CSASMIAGDTQYF. For the CDR3, the DNA is TGCAGTGCTAGTATGATAGCGGGAGATACGCAGTATTTT. The chain employs TRBV20-1 and TRBJ2-3, with 7 bases lining up with TRBD2. CDR1 DFQATT and CDR2 SNEGSKA come from the germline V gene (reference sequence). CDR3 size: 13 residues. V gave up 3 bases and J gave up 5 bases; unmatched junction bases: 5.

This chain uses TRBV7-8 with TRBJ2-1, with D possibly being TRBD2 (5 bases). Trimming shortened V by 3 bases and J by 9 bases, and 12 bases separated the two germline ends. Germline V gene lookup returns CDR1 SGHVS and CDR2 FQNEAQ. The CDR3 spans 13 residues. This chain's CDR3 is CASSFALGSEQFF. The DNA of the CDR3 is TGTGCCAGCAGCTTCGCCCTGGGGAGTGAGCAGTTCTTC.

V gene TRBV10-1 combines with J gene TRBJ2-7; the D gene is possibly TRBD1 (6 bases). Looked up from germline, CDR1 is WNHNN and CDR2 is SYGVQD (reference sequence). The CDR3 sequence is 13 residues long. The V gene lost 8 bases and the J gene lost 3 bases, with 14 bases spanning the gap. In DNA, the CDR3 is TGCGCCAGCCTAGGACAGAATCTCTACGAGCAGTACTTC. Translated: CASLGQNLYEQYF.

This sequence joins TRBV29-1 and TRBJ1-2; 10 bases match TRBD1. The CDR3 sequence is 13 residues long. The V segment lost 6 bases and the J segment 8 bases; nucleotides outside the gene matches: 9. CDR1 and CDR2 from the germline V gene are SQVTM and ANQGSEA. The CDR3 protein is CSVFDRGLGGYTF. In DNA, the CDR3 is TGCAGCGTCTTCGACAGGGGGCTTGGCGGCTACACCTTC.

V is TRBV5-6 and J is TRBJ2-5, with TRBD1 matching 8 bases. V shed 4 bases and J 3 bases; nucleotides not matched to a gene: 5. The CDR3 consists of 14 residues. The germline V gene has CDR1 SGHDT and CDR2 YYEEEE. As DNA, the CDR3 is TGTGCCAGCAGCGCAAAGACAGGGGAAGAGACCCAGTACTTC. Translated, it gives CASSAKTGEETQYF.

CDR3 bases: TGTGCCAGCAGCCAAGATCGGACTAGAATTTCACCCCTCCACTTT. Protein sequence: CASSQDRTRISPLHF. This rearrangement joins TRBV4-2 to TRBJ1-6; D gene ambiguous. V dropped 0 bases and J dropped 9 bases, with 12 bases sitting between them. Germline V CDR1 and CDR2: LGHNA, YNFKEQ. This CDR3 has 15 residues.

The CDR3 DNA reads TGTGCCTGGACGGGACAGGGAAGATCAAGCTATGGCTACACCTTC. Translating gives CAWTGQGRSSYGYTF. The V call is TRBV30, the J call TRBJ1-2, with 9 nucleotides matching TRBD1. V gave up 4 bases and J gave up 4 bases; unmatched junction bases: 10. Germline V gene data show CDR1 as GTSNPN and CDR2 as SVGIG (reference sequence). This CDR3 is 15 amino acids long.

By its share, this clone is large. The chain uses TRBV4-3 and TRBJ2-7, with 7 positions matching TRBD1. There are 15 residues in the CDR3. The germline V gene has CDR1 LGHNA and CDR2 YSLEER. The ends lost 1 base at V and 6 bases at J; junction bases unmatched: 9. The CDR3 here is CASSQGTGENGEQYF. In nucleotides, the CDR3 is TGCGCCAGCAGCCAAGGTACAGGGGAAAATGGCGAGCAGTACTTC.

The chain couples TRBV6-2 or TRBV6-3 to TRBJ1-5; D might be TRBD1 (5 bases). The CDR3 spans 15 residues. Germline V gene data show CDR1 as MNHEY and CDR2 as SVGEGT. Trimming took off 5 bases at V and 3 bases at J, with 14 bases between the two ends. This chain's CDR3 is CASSISTDSNQPQHF. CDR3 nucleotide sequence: TGTGCCAGCAGTATTTCGACAGATTCCAATCAGCCCCAGCATTTT.

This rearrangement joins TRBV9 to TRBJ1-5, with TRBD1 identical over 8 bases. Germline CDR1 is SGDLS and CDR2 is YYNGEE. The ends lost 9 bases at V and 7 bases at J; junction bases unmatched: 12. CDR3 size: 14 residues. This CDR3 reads CATATGTGGQPQHF. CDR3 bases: TGTGCCACAGCCACCGGGACAGGTGGCCAGCCCCAGCATTTT.

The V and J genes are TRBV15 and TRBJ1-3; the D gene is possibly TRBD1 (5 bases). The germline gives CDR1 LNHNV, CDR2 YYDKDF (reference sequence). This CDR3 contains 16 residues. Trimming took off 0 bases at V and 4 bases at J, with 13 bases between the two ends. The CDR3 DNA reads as TGTGCCACCAGCAGAGATCCTAGGACACTAGGAAACACCATATATTTT. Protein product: CATSRDPRTLGNTIYF.

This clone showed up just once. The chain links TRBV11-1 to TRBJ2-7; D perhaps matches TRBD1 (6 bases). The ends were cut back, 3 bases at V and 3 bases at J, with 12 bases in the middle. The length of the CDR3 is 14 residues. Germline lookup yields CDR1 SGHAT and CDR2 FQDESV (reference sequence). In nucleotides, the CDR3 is TGTGCCAGCAGCTTGGGAGACAGGCTCTACGAGCAGTACTTC. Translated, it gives CASSLGDRLYEQYF.

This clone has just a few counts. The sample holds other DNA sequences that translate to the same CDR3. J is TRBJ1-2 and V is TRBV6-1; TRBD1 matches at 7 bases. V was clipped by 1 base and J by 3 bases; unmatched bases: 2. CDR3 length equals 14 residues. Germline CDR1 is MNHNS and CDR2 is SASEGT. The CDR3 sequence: CASSEVGGDYGYTF. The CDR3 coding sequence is TGTGCCAGCAGTGAAGTAGGGGGCGACTATGGCTACACCTTC.

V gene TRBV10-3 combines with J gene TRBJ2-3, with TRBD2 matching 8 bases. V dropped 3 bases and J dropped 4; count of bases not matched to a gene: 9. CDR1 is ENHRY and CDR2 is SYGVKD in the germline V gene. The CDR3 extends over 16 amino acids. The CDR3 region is CAISDPGGAKSDTQYF. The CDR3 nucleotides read TGTGCCATCAGTGACCCCGGGGGGGCCAAGTCAGATACGCAGTATTTT.

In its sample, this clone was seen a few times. Written as DNA, the CDR3 is TGTGCCAGCAGCTTAGTGAATGCAGGGGTGAACACCGGGGAGCTGTTTTTT. This translates into CASSLVNAGVNTGELFF. The chain has TRBV11-2 and TRBJ2-2; D possibly corresponds to TRBD1 (6 bases). This CDR3 is built from 17 residues. Germline V gene sequence: CDR1 SGHAT, CDR2 FQNNGV. The ends were cut back, 1 base at V and 1 base at J, with 13 bases in the middle.